The 8 T cell receptor beta chains below all came from one sample that was sequenced in a study of blood T cell repertoires in COVID-19 (dated by TCRdb to the early 2020s). Libraries were prepared through the immunoSEQ multiplex PCR assay. This is the immuneACCESS table as TCRdb keeps it, with only in-frame sequences that have V and J called. A part of the clones is gone; compared with another copy, unresolved V genes explain less than half, and the rest is unexplained. This sample holds 50,000 to 75,000 clones; 70% to 80% were observed only once. Jointly, the top ten make up approximately 21% of the sample. The sample comprised peripheral blood. These receptors were collected from an elderly man with active or convalescent COVID-19.

The genes are TRBV29-1 and TRBJ1-2; possible D gene TRBD1, 5 bases. CDR3 length: 16 residues. The V end was cut by 3 bases, the J end by 8 bases, with 25 bases between. The V gene's germline CDR1 is SQVTM and CDR2 ANQGSEA. CDR3: CSVDGGRAGPTEGYTF. In DNA, the CDR3 is TGCAGCGTTGATGGGGGGAGGGCAGGGCCCACGGAGGGCTACACCTTC.

The V gene is TRBV4-1, the J gene TRBJ1-2; 8 positions match TRBD1. The CDR3 runs to 16 residues. Germline lookup yields CDR1 MGHRA and CDR2 YSYEKL. V was clipped by 2 bases and J by 7 bases; unmatched bases: 12. The CDR3 region has the DNA TGCGCCAGCAGCCAACCTACAGGGGGTCAGGATCGTGGCTACACCTTC. This gives the protein CASSQPTGGQDRGYTF.

V is TRBV29-1 and J is TRBJ2-3, with TRBD2 as a possible D gene (5 bases). The ends were cut back, 7 bases at V and 4 bases at J, with 24 bases in the middle. The CDR3 extends over 16 amino acids. CDR1 is SQVTM and CDR2 is ANQGSEA in the germline V gene. This CDR3 is CSGLASSSNFPDTQYF. DNA for the CDR3: TGCAGCGGACTGGCTTCGTCTAGCAATTTTCCAGATACGCAGTATTTT.

The V call is TRBV18, the J call TRBJ2-2; tentative D call: TRBD2 (6 bases). This CDR3 comprises 16 residues. From germline, CDR1 is KGHSH and CDR2 LQKENI. The ends were cut back, 3 bases at V and 6 bases at J, with 17 bases in the middle. The CDR3 here is CASSPPRARGAGELFF. In DNA, the CDR3 is TGTGCCAGCTCACCCCCCAGGGCCCGCGGGGCCGGGGAGCTGTTTTTT. Supplemented by reference TRBV18 and TRBJ2-2, the full variable domain reads NAGVMQNPRHLVRRRGQEARLRCSPMKGHSHVYWYRQLPEEGLKFMVYLQKENIIDESGMPKERFSAEFPKEGPSILRIQQVVRGDSAAYFCASSPPRARGAGELFFGEGSRLTVL.

The chain is built from TRBV28 and TRBJ1-2; D is ambiguous. Looked up from germline, CDR1 is MDHEN and CDR2 is SYDVKM. This CDR3 has 14 amino acids. V was cut by 7 bases and J by 8 bases, with 20 bases left in between. For the CDR3, the DNA is TGTGCCAGCACCAACCCCTTGAGGGCAGGCGGCTACACCTTC. Encoded protein: CASTNPLRAGGYTF.

The genes are TRBV6-5 and TRBJ1-5, with D maybe TRBD1 (5 bases). There are 13 residues in the CDR3. Germline V gene data show CDR1 as MNHEY and CDR2 as SVGAGI. The V end was cut by 8 bases, the J end by 9 bases, with 17 bases between. The CDR3 reads CASSKRRGSPQHF. The CDR3 DNA follows: TGTGCCAGCTCTAAAAGGAGGGGATCGCCCCAGCATTTT.

This sequence joins TRBV5-4 and TRBJ2-1; 14 bases match TRBD2. The CDR3 is made up of 17 amino acids. Germline CDR1 reads SGHNT; CDR2 reads YYREEE (reference sequence). V lost 3 bases to trimming and J lost 4 bases; unmatched junction nucleotides: 6. The CDR3 spells CASSSGLAGAAYNEQFF. Written as DNA, the CDR3 is TGTGCCAGCAGCTCGGGACTAGCGGGAGCGGCGTACAATGAGCAGTTCTTC. Using reference TRBV5-4 and TRBJ2-1 for the parts outside the CDR3, the full variable domain is ETGVTQSPTHLIKTRGQQVTLRCSSQSGHNTVSWYQQALGQGPQFIFQYYREEENGRGNFPPRFSGLQFPNYSSELNVNALELDDSALYLCASSSGLAGAAYNEQFFGPGTRLTVL.

CDR3 in amino acids: CASSPRTGGNYGYTF. The CDR3 DNA follows: TGTGCCAGCTCACCCCGGACAGGGGGGAACTATGGCTACACCTTC. This chain links TRBV18 with TRBJ1-2; 10 nucleotides align to TRBD1. Trimming took 3 bases from V and 2 from J; bases not matched to a gene: 3. This CDR3 contains 15 residues. Germline lookup yields CDR1 KGHSH and CDR2 LQKENI.